Presented here are 6 T cell receptor beta chains from one specimen sequenced in a study of Ad26.COV2.S vaccination and SARS-CoV-2 variants. The treatment: 19 received Ad26.COV2.S at low or high dose, single or two shots; 5 received placebo; per-sample allocation not given. Day 63 following the first vaccine or placebo injection was when the samples were taken. Using immunoSEQ multiplex PCR, the repertoire was profiled, and TCRdb retains in-frame clones only, with some absent. The repertoire consists of hundreds of thousands of clones, with around 87% occurring once and the leading ten covering 3.4%. The source material was peripheral blood, sampled in a trial of Ad26.COV2.S vaccine versus placebo. Source of these receptors: a person aged 18-65 years who received the Ad26.COV2.S COVID-19 vaccine or a placebo.

The rearrangement uses TRBV6-6 and TRBJ1-2, with 7 bases fitting TRBD1. CDR3 length: 14 residues. The germline V gene encodes CDR1 MNHNY and CDR2 SVGAGI (reference sequence). The trim removed 0 bases at V and 4 bases at J, leaving 2 bases unmatched. The CDR3 reads CASSYSTGAYGYTF. CDR3 DNA: TGTGCCAGCAGTTACTCTACAGGGGCCTATGGCTACACCTTC.

The chain uses TRBV12-3 or TRBV12-4 and TRBJ1-1, with no clear D. Trimming cost V 3 bases and J 8 bases, with 13 bases left between them. The CDR3 has 13 residues. The CDR3 DNA reads as TGTGCCAGCAGTTTTGCTACGTTCCTCGAAGCTTTCTTT. This encodes CASSFATFLEAFF.

This chain links TRBV30 with TRBJ1-6; the D is unclear. Germline-derived CDR1 and CDR2 are GTSNPN and SVGIG (reference sequence). This CDR3 comprises 11 residues. Trimming pared 3 bases from V and 8 bases from J, leaving 5 bases between. The CDR3 spells CAWRTYSPLHF. CDR3 bases: TGTGCCTGGAGGACTTATTCACCCCTCCACTTT.

The chain has TRBV5-4 and TRBJ2-1; D might be TRBD1 (6 bases). V dropped 2 bases and J dropped 10 bases, with 16 bases sitting between them. Germline V gene sequence: CDR1 SGHNT, CDR2 YYREEE (reference sequence). The CDR3 loop spans 14 amino acids. This chain's CDR3 is CASSLNTLRGEQFF. CDR3 in DNA: TGTGCCAGCAGCTTAAACACCCTAAGGGGGGAGCAGTTCTTC.

The chain is built from TRBV7-2 and TRBJ2-7; D is perhaps TRBD2 (6 bases). The ends were cut back, 5 bases at V and 3 bases at J, with 14 bases in the middle. Germline values: CDR1 SGHTA, CDR2 FQGNSA. This CDR3 contains 14 residues. The CDR3 DNA follows: TGTGCCAGCAGCCCCGGGACTGGATACTACGAGCAGTACTTC. Protein sequence: CASSPGTGYYEQYF.

The rearrangement uses TRBV7-8 and TRBJ1-3; no clear D. There are 15 residues in the CDR3. The germline V gene encodes CDR1 SGHVS and CDR2 FQNEAQ. Trimming pared 0 bases from V and 4 bases from J, leaving 10 bases between. This CDR3 reads CASSLAPQGGNTIYF. CDR3 in DNA: TGTGCCAGCAGCTTAGCGCCACAAGGGGGAAACACCATATATTTT.